These T cell receptor beta chains were read from a single sample in a study of T cells in Graves' hyperthyroidism and ophthalmopathy. TCRdb reprocessed the multiplex PCR reads with MiXCR, giving one entry per CDR3 protein. The table has hundreds of thousands of distinct CDR3 sequences, about a sixth seen once. The material sequenced was blood. All receptors derive from a woman under 30 with Graves' hyperthyroidism. The CDR3 runs from the conserved cysteine through the conserved F or W. Fields, in order: clone size, V gene, D gene, CDR3 length, J gene, CDR3 DNA, CDR3 protein. The D gene is left open where the match is weak. Rows give clone size only sometimes, using once, few, many, or a class for an expanded clone.

>many|TRBV11-2|-|16|TRBJ1-2
TGTGCCAGCAGCTTAGGGTTAGGATCTCCTAACTATGGCTACACCTTC
CASSLGLGSPNYGYTF
>-|TRBV19|-|16|TRBJ1-5
TGTGCCAGTAGTATAGGAGGGGGGCGCTTTGATCAGCCCCAGCATTTT
CASSIGGGRFDQPQHF
>few|TRBV28|-|16|TRBJ2-1
TGTGCCAGCAGGCCAAACATGGGGGGTGTTGTGAATGAGCAGTTCTTC
CASRPNMGGVVNEQFF
>-|TRBV10-1|TRBD2|17|TRBJ2-1
TGCGCCAGCAGTGACGGGTTAGCGGGAGGGGCTGGGAATGAGCAGTTCTTC
CASSDGLAGGAGNEQFF
>-|TRBV3-1|-|17|TRBJ2-7
TGTGCCAGCAGCCAATTCCCCTCCGGACGGAGCTCCTACGAGCAGTACTTC
CASSQFPSGRSSYEQYF
>-|TRBV12-3/TRBV12-4|TRBD2|14|TRBJ2-7
TGTGCCAGCAGCGTGCGGGGGGCCCAGGGGGAGCAGTACTTC
CASSVRGAQGEQYF
>many|TRBV11-2|-|13|TRBJ2-7
TGTGCCAGCAGCTTAAATGCAGGGGACGAGCAGTACTTC
CASSLNAGDEQYF
>many|TRBV28|-|14|TRBJ2-7
TGTGCCAGCAGTTTACCGGGCCAGTCTGAAGAGCAGTACTTC
CASSLPGQSEEQYF
>-|TRBV5-4|-|15|TRBJ1-6
TGTGCCAGCAGCTTGTCGACAGGCCCCGGTAAGACCCTCCACTTT
CASSLSTGPGKTLHF
>-|TRBV3-1|TRBD2|16|TRBJ2-3
TGTGCCAGCAGCCAAGGGACAGCGGGGGCGGGAGATACGCAGTATTTT
CASSQGTAGAGDTQYF
>few|TRBV28|-|11|TRBJ2-7
TGTGCCAGCAGTCCACCAGGCGAGCAGTACTTC
CASSPPGEQYF
>many|TRBV27|-|11|TRBJ1-2
TGTGCCAGCAGGGACAACTATGGCTACACCTTC
CASRDNYGYTF
>-|TRBV5-6|-|16|TRBJ2-7
TGTGCCAGCAGCTTGGAAGGGCAGAAGAGCTCCTACGAGCAGTACTTC
CASSLEGQKSSYEQYF
>few|TRBV19|-|14|TRBJ1-1
TGTGCCAGTAGCACCCGGGGGGGGTTCGGTGAAGCTTTCTTT
CASSTRGGFGEAFF
>-|TRBV19|TRBD1|16|TRBJ1-2
TGTGCCACCTCCACCGGGACAGGGCGCATTAACTATGGCTACACCTTC
CATSTGTGRINYGYTF
>few|TRBV12-3/TRBV12-4|TRBD2|16|TRBJ2-7
TGTGCCAGCAGCCGAGCCGGGACTAGCGTCTCCTACGAGCAGTACTTC
CASSRAGTSVSYEQYF
>many|TRBV20-1|-|14|TRBJ1-5
TGCAGTGCTAGATTAGGTCTGAGCAATCAGCCCCAGCATTTT
CSARLGLSNQPQHF
>-|TRBV5-1|TRBD1|16|TRBJ2-3
TGCGCCAGCAGCTTAACAGGGGTCCTCGAAACAGATACGCAGTATTTT
CASSLTGVLETDTQYF
>-|TRBV29-1|TRBD2|15|TRBJ2-7
TGCAGCGTTGAAGGGGTCGCTAGCGGGAGTCCCGAGCAGTACTTC
CSVEGVASGSPEQYF
>many|TRBV28|-|15|TRBJ1-5
TGTGCCAGCATCTTCTCTGGGGGAGGGCCGCAGCCCCAGCATTTT
CASIFSGGGPQPQHF
>-|TRBV5-1|-|17|TRBJ1-4
TGCGCCAGCAGCAAGACCCCGACAGGATCGGAGAGCGAAAAACTGTTTTTT
CASSKTPTGSESEKLFF
>few|TRBV29-1|TRBD1|13|TRBJ2-7
TGCAGCGTTGTGGACAGGGCAGCCTACGAGCAGTACTTC
CSVVDRAAYEQYF
>-|TRBV3-1|-|12|TRBJ2-2
TGTGCCAGCAGCCCCACCGTAGGGGAGCTGTTTTTT
CASSPTVGELFF
>few|TRBV6-2/TRBV6-3|-|13|TRBJ2-2
TGTGCCAGCACCCACGGAGGCACCGGGGAGCTGTTTTTT
CASTHGGTGELFF
>many|TRBV12-3/TRBV12-4|-|14|TRBJ1-1
TGTGCCAGCAGTCTCTCCTCAGGGAAGACTGAAGCTTTCTTT
CASSLSSGKTEAFF
>many|TRBV6-6|TRBD1|18|TRBJ1-5
TGTGCCAGCAGTTACTGGGCTGGGACAGCATATAGCAATCAGCCCCAGCATTTT
CASSYWAGTAYSNQPQHF
>-|TRBV5-6|-|13|TRBJ2-6
TGTGCCAGCACCCTCGCTGGGGCCAACGTCCTGACTTTC
CASTLAGANVLTF
>-|TRBV4-3|TRBD2|16|TRBJ2-3
TGCGCCAGCAGCCGGATAGCGGGGGGGCTTGCAGATACGCAGTATTTT
CASSRIAGGLADTQYF
>few|TRBV7-2|-|15|TRBJ2-7
TGTGCCAGCAGCTTAGAGGGTTACGGAACCTACGAGCAGTACTTC
CASSLEGYGTYEQYF
>few|TRBV6-4|TRBD1|18|TRBJ1-6
TGTGCCAGCAGTGAACTACCGCCGGACAGGGTGCTCCGGTCACCCCTCCACTTT
CASSELPPDRVLRSPLHF
>-|TRBV19|-|14|TRBJ1-2
TGTGCCGTAATGGGAGGGGATCGGAACTATGGCTACACCTTC
CAVMGGDRNYGYTF
>few|TRBV5-1|-|15|TRBJ1-5
TGCGCCAGCAGCGAGCAGGGGTATAGCAATCAGCCCCAGCATTTT
CASSEQGYSNQPQHF
>-|TRBV12-3/TRBV12-4|TRBD1|16|TRBJ2-5
TGTGCCAGCAGCCGAGTTGGGACAGGGGGACAAGAGACCCAGTACTTC
CASSRVGTGGQETQYF
>-|TRBV5-1|TRBD1|16|TRBJ1-2
TGCGCCAGCAGCTCGACAGGGGGCGCGGGAATCTATGGCTACACCTTC
CASSSTGGAGIYGYTF
>few|TRBV4-1|TRBD1|12|TRBJ1-2
TGCGCCAGCAGCCGACCGACAGGGGGCTACACCTTC
CASSRPTGGYTF
>once|TRBV4-3|-|14|TRBJ2-1
TGCGCCAGCAGCCAAGGGATCTCCTACAATGAGCAGTTCTTC
CASSQGISYNEQFF
>-|TRBV27|TRBD2|15|TRBJ2-7
TGTGCCAGCTATTCTCAGCGGGAGGGCCGTTACGAGCAGTACTTC
CASYSQREGRYEQYF